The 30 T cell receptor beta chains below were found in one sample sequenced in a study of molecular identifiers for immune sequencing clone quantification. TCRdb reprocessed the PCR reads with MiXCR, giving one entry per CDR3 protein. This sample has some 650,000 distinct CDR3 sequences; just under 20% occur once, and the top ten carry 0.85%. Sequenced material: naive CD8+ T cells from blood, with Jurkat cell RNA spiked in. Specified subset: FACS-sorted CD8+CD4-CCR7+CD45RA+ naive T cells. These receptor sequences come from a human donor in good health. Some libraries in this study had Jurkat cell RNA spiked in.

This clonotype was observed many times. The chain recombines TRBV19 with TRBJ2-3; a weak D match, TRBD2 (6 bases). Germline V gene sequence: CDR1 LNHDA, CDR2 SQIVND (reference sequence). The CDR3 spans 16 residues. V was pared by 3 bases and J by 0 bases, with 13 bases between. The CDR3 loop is CASSIDGGPSTDTQYF. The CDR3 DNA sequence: TGTGCCAGTAGTATCGATGGAGGGCCTAGCACAGATACGCAGTATTTT.

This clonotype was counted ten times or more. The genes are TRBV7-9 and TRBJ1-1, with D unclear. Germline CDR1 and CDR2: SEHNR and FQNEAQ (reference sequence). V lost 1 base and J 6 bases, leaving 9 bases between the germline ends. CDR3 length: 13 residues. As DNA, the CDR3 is TGTGCCAGCAGCTTAGGACTGGATCCTGAAGCTTTCTTT. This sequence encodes CASSLGLDPEAFF. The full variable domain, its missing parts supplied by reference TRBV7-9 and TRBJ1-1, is DTGVSQNPRHKITKRGQNVTFRCDPISEHNRLYWYRQTLGQGPEFLTYFQNEAQLEKSRLLSDRFSAERPKGSFSTLEIQRTEQGDSAMYLCASSLGLDPEAFFGQGTRLTVV.

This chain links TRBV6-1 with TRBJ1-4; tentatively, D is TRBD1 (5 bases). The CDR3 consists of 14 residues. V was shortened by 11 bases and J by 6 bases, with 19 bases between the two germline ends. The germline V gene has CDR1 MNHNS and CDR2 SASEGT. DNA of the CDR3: TGTGCCGGCATTCCGTGGGGGAAGGATGAAAAACTGTTTTTT. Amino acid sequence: CAGIPWGKDEKLFF.

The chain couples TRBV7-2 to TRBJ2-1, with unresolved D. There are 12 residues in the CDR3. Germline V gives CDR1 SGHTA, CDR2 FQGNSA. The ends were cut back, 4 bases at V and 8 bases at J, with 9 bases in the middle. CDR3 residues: CASSYDIDEQFF. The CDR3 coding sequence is TGTGCCAGCAGCTACGACATCGATGAGCAGTTCTTC.

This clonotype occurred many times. The chain's CDR3 is CSVEYHNLNIQYF. CDR3 nucleotide sequence: TGCAGCGTTGAATATCACAATCTAAACATTCAGTACTTC. This rearrangement joins TRBV29-1 to TRBJ2-4, with D unclear. V shed 2 bases and J shed 6 bases, with 11 bases lying between them. Germline V gene sequence: CDR1 SQVTM, CDR2 ANQGSEA. CDR3 length: 13 amino acids.

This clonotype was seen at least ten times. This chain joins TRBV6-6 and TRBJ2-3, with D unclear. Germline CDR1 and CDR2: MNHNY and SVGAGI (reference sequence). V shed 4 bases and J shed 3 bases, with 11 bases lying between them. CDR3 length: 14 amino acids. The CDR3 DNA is TGTGCCAGCAGTTGGCTAAGGGTTACAGATACGCAGTATTTT. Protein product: CASSWLRVTDTQYF.

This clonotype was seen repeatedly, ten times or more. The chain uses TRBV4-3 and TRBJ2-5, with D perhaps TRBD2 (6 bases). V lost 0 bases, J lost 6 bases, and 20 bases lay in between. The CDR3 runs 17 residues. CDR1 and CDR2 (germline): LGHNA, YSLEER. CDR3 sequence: CASSQESGRGLVKTQYF. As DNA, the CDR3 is TGCGCCAGCAGCCAAGAATCAGGACGGGGGTTAGTTAAGACCCAGTACTTC.

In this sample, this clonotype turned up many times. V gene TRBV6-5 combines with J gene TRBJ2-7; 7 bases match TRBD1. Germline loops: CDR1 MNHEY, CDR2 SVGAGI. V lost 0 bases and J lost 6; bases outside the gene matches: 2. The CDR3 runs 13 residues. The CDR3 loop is CASSYSTGAEQYF. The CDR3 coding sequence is TGTGCCAGCAGTTACTCTACAGGGGCCGAGCAGTACTTC.

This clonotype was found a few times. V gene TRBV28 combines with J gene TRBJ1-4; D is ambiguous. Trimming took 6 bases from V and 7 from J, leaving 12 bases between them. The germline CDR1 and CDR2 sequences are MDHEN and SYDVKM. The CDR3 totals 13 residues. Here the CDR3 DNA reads TGTGCCAGCAGGTCGTGGTCTGCTGAAAAACTGTTTTTT. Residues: CASRSWSAEKLFF.

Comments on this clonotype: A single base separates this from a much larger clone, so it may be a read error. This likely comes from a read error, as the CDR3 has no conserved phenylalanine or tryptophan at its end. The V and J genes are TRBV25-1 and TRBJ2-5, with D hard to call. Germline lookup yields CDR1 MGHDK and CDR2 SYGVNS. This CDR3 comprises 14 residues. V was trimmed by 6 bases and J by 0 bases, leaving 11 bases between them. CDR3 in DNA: TGTGCCAGCAGCGCTAATAGGTACCAAGAGACCCAGTACTAC. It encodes CASSANRYQETQYY.

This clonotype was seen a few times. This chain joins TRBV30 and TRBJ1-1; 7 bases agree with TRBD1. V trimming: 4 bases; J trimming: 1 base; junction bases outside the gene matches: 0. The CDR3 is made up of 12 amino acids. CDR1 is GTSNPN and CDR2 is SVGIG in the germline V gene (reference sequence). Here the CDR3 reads CAWTGGNTEAFF. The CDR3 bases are TGTGCCTGGACAGGGGGGAACACTGAAGCTTTCTTT.

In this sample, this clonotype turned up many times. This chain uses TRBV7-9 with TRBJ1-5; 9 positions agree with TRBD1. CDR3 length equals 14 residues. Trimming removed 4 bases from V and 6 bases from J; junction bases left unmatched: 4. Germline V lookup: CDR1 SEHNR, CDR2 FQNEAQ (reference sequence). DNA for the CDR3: TGTGCCAGCAGCTCGACAGGGGGTTTTCAGCCCCAGCATTTT. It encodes CASSSTGGFQPQHF.

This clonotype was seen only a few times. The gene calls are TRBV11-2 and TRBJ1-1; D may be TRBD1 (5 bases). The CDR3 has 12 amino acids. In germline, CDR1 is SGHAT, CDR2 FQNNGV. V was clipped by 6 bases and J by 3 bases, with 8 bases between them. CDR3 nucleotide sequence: TGTGCCAGCAGGCCGGGGGACACTGAAGCTTTCTTT. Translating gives CASRPGDTEAFF.

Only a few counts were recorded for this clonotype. CDR3 nucleotide sequence: TGTGCCAGCAGTTACTCGGGGACAGGGGCTGAAGCTTTCTTT. It translates to CASSYSGTGAEAFF. The V call is TRBV6-5, the J call TRBJ1-1, with 10 bases fitting TRBD1. V lost 0 bases, J lost 6 bases, and 1 base stayed unmatched. Germline V lookup: CDR1 MNHEY, CDR2 SVGAGI. This CDR3 is built from 14 residues.

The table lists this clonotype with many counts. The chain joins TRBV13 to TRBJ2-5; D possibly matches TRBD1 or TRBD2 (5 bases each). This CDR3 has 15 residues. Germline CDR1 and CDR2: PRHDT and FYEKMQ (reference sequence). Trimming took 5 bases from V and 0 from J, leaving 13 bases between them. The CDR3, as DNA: TGTGCCAGCAGCGTCCGGGGCCCGTACCAAGAGACCCAGTACTTC. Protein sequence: CASSVRGPYQETQYF. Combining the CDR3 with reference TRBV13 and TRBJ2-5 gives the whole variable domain AAGVIQSPRHLIKEKRETATLKCYPIPRHDTVYWYQQGPGQDPQFLISFYEKMQSDKGSIPDRFSAQQFSDYHSELNMSSLELGDSALYFCASSVRGPYQETQYFGPGTRLLVL.

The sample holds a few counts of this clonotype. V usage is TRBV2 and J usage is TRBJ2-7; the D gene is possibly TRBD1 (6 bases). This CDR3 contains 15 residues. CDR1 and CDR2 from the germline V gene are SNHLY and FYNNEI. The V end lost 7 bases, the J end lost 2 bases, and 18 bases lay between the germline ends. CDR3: CASTPQGTRPYEQYF. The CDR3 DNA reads TGTGCCAGCACCCCCCAGGGGACAAGGCCCTACGAGCAGTACTTC. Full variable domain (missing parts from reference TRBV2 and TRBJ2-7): EPEVTQTPSHQVTQMGQEVILRCVPISNHLYFYWYRQILGQKVEFLVSFYNNEISEKSEIFDDQFSVERPDGSNFTLKIRSTKLEDSAMYFCASTPQGTRPYEQYFGPGTRLTVT.

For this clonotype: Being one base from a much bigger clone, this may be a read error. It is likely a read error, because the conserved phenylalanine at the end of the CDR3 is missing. The CDR3 DNA is TGTGCCAGTAGTCAACGGGAGGGAATTGCTGGGGCCAACGTCCTGACTCTC. Residues: CASSQREGIAGANVLTL. The V call is TRBV19, the J call TRBJ2-6; 8 nucleotides match TRBD2. The CDR3 contains 17 residues. CDR1 and CDR2 from the germline V gene are LNHDA and SQIVND (reference sequence). V was pared by 5 bases and J by 2 bases, with 8 bases of the junction left unmatched.

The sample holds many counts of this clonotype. CDR3 sequence reads: CSARRGGGTDTQYF. The CDR3 coding sequence is TGCAGTGCTAGAAGGGGGGGTGGCACAGATACGCAGTATTTT. V and J are TRBV20-1 and TRBJ2-3, with D possibly TRBD2 on 7 matching bases. CDR1 is DFQATT, CDR2 SNEGSKA, per germline (reference sequence). V was shortened by 2 bases and J by 1 base, with 10 bases between the two germline ends. CDR3 length: 14 amino acids.

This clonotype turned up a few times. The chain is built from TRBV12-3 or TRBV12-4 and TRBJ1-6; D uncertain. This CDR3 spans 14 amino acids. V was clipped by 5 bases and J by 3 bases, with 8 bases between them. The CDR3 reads CASSQANYNSPLHF. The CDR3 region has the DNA TGTGCCAGCAGTCAGGCTAACTATAATTCACCCCTCCACTTT.

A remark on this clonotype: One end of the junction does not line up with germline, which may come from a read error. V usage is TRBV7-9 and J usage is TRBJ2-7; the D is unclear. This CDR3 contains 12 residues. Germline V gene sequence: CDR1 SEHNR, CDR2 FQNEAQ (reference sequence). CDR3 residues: CASSLNAYEQHF. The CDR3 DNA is TGTGCCAGCAGCTTAAATGCCTACGAGCAGCACTTC.

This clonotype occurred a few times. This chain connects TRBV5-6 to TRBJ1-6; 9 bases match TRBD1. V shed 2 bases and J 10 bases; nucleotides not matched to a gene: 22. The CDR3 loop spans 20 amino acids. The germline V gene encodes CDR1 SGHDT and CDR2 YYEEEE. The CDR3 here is CASSLPTGTGPPGMDSPLHF. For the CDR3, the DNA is TGTGCCAGCAGCTTACCAACCGGGACAGGGCCTCCTGGAATGGACTCACCCCTCCACTTT.

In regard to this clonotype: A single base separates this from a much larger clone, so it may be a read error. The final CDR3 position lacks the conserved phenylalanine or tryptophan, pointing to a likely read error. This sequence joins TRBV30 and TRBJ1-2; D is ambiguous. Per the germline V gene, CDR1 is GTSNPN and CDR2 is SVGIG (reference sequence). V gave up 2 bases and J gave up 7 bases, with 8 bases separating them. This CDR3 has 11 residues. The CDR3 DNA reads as TGTGCCTGGAGTAGTAGGGTTGGCTACACCTCC. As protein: CAWSSRVGYTS.

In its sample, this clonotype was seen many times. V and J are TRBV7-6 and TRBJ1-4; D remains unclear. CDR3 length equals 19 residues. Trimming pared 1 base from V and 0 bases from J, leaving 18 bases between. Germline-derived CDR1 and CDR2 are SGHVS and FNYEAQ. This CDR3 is CASSLGPDGPDATNEKLFF. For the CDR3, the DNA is TGTGCCAGCAGCTTAGGGCCAGATGGGCCCGATGCAACTAATGAAAAACTGTTTTTT.

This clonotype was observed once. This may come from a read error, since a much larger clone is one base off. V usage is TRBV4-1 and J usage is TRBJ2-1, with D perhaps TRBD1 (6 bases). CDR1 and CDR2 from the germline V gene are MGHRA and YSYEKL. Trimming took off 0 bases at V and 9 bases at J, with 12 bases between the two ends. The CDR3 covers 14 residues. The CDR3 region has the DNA TGCGCCAGCAGCCAAGAACAGGGCGACAGTGAGCAGTTCTTC. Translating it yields CASSQEQGDSEQFF.

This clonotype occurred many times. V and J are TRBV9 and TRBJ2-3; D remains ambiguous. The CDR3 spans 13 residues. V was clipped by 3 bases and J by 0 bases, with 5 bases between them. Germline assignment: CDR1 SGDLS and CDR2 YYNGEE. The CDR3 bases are TGTGCCAGCAGCGCCCAGAGCACAGATACGCAGTATTTT. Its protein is CASSAQSTDTQYF. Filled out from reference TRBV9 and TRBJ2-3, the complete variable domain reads DSGVTQTPKHLITATGQRVTLRCSPRSGDLSVYWYQQSLDQGLQFLIQYYNGEERAKGNILERFSAQQFPDLHSELNLSSLELGDSALYFCASSAQSTDTQYFGPGTRLTVL.

CDR3 sequence reads: CSAPLAGYADTQYF. Written as DNA, the CDR3 is TGCAGTGCTCCCCTAGCGGGATATGCAGATACGCAGTATTTT. The chain couples TRBV20-1 to TRBJ2-3, with 9 positions matching TRBD2. The germline V gene encodes CDR1 DFQATT and CDR2 SNEGSKA (reference sequence). V lost 5 bases, J lost 4 bases, and 7 bases stayed unmatched. CDR3 length: 14 residues.

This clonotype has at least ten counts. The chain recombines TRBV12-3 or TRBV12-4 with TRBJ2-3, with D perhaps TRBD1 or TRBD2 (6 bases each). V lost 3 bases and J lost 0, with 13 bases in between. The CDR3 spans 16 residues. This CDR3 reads CASSLKGGTSTDTQYF. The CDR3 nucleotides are TGTGCCAGCAGTTTGAAGGGGGGCACCAGCACAGATACGCAGTATTTT.

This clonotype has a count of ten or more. CDR3 residues: CAWSVTSGSRDDYNEQFF. The CDR3 coding sequence is TGTGCCTGGAGTGTAACTAGCGGGAGTCGGGACGACTACAATGAGCAGTTCTTC. The rearrangement links TRBV30 to TRBJ2-1, with 11 bases fitting TRBD2. The germline V gene encodes CDR1 GTSNPN and CDR2 SVGIG (reference sequence). This CDR3 is 18 amino acids long. V gave up 0 bases and J gave up 3 bases; unmatched junction bases: 10. Filled out from reference TRBV30 and TRBJ2-1, the complete variable domain reads SQTIHQWPATLVQPVGSPLSLECTVEGTSNPNLYWYRQAAGRGLQLLFYSVGIGQISSEVPQNLSASRPQDRQFILSSKKLLLSDSGFYLCAWSVTSGSRDDYNEQFFGPGTRLTVL.

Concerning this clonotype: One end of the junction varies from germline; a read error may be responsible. CDR3 sequence: CSATEDSLMGNTWRSYGYAF. The CDR3 region has the DNA TGCAGTGCTACAGAGGACAGCCTGATGGGGAATACTTGGCGCTCATATGGCTACGCCTTC. The rearrangement joins TRBV20-1 to TRBJ1-2, with D possibly matching TRBD1 (6 bases). The CDR3 is made up of 20 amino acids. Germline V gene data show CDR1 as DFQATT and CDR2 as SNEGSKA (reference sequence).

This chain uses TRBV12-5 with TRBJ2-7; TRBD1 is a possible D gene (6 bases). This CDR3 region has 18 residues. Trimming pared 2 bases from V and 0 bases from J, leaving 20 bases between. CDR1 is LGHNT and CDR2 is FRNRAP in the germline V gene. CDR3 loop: CASGLRVVSGEGSYEQYF. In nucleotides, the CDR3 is TGTGCTAGTGGTTTGCGTGTCGTCTCAGGGGAAGGCTCCTACGAGCAGTACTTC.